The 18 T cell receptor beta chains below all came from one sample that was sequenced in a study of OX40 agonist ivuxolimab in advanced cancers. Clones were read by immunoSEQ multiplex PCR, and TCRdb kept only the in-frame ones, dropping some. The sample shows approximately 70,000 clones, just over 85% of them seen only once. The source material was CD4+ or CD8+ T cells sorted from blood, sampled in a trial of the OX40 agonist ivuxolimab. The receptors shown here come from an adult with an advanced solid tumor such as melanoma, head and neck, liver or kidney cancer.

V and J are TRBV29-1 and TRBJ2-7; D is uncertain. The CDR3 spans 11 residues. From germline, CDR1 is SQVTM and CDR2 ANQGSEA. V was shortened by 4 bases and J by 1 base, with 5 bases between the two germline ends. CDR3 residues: CSVVFSYEQYF. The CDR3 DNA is TGCAGCGTTGTTTTTTCCTACGAGCAGTACTTC.

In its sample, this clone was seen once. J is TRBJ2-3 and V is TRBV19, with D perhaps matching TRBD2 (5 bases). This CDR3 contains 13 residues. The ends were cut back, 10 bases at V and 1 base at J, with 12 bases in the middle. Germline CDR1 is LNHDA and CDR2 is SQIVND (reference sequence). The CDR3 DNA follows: TGTGCCATACGGGGTTCTGGCACAGATACGCAGTATTTT. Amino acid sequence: CAIRGSGTDTQYF.

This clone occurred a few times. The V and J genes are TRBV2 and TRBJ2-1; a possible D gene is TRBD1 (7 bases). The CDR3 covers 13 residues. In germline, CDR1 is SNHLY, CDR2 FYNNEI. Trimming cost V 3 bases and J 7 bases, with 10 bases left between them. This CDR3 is CASSDRGRNEQFF. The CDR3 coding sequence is TGTGCCAGCAGTGACAGGGGGAGGAATGAGCAGTTCTTC.

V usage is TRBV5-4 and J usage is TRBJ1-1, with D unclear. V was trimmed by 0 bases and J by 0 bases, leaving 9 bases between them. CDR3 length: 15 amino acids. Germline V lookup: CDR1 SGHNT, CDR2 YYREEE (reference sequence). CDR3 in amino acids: CASSLAVNLNTEAFF. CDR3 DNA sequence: TGTGCCAGCAGCTTGGCCGTCAACTTGAACACTGAAGCTTTCTTT.

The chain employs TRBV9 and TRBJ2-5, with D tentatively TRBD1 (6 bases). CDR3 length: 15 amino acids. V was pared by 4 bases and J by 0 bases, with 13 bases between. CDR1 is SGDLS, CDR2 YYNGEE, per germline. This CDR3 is CASSTRDTYQETQYF. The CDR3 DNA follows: TGTGCCAGCAGCACGAGGGACACGTACCAAGAGACCCAGTACTTC.

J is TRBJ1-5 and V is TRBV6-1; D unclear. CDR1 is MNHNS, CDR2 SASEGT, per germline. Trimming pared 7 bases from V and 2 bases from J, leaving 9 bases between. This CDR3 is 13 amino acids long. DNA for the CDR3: TGTGCCAGCACCGCGGTTGGCAATCAGCCCCAGCATTTT. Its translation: CASTAVGNQPQHF.

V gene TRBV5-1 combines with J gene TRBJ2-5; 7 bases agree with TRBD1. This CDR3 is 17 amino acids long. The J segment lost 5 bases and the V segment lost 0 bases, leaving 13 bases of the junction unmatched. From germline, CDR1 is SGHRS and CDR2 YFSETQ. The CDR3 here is CASSLAVDRVFRETQYF. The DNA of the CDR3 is TGCGCCAGCAGCTTGGCGGTCGACAGGGTGTTTCGTGAGACCCAGTACTTC.

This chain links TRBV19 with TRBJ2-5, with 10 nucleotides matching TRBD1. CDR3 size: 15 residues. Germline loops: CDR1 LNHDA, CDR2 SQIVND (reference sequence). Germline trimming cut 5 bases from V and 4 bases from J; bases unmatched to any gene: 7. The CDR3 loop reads CASSHRDRGAETQYF. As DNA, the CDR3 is TGTGCCAGTAGTCACCGGGACAGGGGAGCAGAGACCCAGTACTTC.

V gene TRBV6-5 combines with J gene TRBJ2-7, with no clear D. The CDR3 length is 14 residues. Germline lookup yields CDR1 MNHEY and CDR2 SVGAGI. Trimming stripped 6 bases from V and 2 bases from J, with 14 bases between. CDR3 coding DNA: TGTGCCAGCAGGAAGGACCCGGCGGCCTACGAGCAGTACTTC. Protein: CASRKDPAAYEQYF.

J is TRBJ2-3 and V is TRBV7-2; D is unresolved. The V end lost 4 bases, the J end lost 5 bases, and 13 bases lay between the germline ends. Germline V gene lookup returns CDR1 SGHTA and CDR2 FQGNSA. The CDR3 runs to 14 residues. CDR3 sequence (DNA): TGTGCCAGCAGCTCCCGGAACTATAAAGATACGCAGTATTTT. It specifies CASSSRNYKDTQYF.

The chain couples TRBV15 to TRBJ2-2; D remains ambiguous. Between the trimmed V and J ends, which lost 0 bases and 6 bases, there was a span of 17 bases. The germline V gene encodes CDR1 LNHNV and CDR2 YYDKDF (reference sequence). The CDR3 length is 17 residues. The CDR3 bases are TGTGCCACCAGCAGAGATCTGTTTGGTACAGTACCCGGGGAGCTGTTTTTT. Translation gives CATSRDLFGTVPGELFF. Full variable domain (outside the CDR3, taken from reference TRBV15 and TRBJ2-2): DAMVIQNPRYQVTQFGKPVTLSCSQTLNHNVMYWYQQKSSQAPKLLFHYYDKDFNNEADTPDNFQSRRPNTSFCFLDIRSPGLGDTAMYLCATSRDLFGTVPGELFFGEGSRLTVL.

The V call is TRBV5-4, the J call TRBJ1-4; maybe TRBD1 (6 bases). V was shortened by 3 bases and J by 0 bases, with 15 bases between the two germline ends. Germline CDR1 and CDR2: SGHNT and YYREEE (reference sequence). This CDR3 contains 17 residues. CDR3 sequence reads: CASSSMVDRTTNEKLFF. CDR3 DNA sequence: TGTGCCAGCAGCTCGATGGTGGACAGAACAACTAATGAAAAACTGTTTTTT.

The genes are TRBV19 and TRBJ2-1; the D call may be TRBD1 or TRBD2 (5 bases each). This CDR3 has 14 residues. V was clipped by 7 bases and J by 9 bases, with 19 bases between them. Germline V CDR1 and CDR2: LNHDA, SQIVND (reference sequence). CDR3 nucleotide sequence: TGTGCCAGTAACGAGTTCGGGGCTCTGGGTGAGCAGTTCTTC. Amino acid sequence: CASNEFGALGEQFF. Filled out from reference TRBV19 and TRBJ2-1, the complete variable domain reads DGGITQSPKYLFRKEGQNVTLSCEQNLNHDAMYWYRQDPGQGLRLIYYSQIVNDFQKGDIAEGYSVSREKKESFPLTVTSAQKNPTAFYLCASNEFGALGEQFFGPGTRLTVL.

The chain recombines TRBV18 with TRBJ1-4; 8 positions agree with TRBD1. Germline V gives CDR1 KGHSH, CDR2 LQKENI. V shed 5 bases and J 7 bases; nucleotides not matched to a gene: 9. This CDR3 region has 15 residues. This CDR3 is CASSSRQGFGEKLFF. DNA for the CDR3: TGTGCCAGCTCAAGCCGACAGGGGTTCGGTGAAAAACTGTTTTTT. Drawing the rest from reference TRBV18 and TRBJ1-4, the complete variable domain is NAGVMQNPRHLVRRRGQEARLRCSPMKGHSHVYWYRQLPEEGLKFMVYLQKENIIDESGMPKERFSAEFPKEGPSILRIQQVVRGDSAAYFCASSSRQGFGEKLFFGSGTQLSVL.

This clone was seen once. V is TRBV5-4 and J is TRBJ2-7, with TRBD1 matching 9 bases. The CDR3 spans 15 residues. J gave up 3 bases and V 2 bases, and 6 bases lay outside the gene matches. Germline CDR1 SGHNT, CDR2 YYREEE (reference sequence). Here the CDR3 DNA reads TGTGCCAGCAGCTTCCGGGACAGGGACTTCTACGAGCAGTACTTC. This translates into CASSFRDRDFYEQYF.

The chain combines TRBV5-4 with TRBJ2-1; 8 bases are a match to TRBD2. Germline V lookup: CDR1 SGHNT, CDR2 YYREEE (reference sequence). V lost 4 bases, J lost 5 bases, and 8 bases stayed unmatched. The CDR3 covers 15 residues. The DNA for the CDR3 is TGTGCCAGCAGCCTGGATGTTAGCGGGAACAATGAGCAGTTCTTC. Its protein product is CASSLDVSGNNEQFF.

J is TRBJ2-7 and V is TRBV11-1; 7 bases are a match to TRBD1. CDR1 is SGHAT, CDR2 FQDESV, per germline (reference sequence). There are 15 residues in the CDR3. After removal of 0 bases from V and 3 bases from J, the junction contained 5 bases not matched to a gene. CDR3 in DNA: TGTGCCAGCAGCTTAGCACAGGGGATAGGCTACGAGCAGTACTTC. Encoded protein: CASSLAQGIGYEQYF.

In nucleotides, the CDR3 is TGTGCCAGCAGCTCGTCAAACCAAGAGACCCAGTACTTC. Translating gives CASSSSNQETQYF. The V and J genes are TRBV5-6 and TRBJ2-5, with D hard to call. V was shortened by 3 bases and J by 0 bases, with 6 bases between the two germline ends. The CDR3 totals 13 residues. The germline CDR1 and CDR2 sequences are SGHDT and YYEEEE.